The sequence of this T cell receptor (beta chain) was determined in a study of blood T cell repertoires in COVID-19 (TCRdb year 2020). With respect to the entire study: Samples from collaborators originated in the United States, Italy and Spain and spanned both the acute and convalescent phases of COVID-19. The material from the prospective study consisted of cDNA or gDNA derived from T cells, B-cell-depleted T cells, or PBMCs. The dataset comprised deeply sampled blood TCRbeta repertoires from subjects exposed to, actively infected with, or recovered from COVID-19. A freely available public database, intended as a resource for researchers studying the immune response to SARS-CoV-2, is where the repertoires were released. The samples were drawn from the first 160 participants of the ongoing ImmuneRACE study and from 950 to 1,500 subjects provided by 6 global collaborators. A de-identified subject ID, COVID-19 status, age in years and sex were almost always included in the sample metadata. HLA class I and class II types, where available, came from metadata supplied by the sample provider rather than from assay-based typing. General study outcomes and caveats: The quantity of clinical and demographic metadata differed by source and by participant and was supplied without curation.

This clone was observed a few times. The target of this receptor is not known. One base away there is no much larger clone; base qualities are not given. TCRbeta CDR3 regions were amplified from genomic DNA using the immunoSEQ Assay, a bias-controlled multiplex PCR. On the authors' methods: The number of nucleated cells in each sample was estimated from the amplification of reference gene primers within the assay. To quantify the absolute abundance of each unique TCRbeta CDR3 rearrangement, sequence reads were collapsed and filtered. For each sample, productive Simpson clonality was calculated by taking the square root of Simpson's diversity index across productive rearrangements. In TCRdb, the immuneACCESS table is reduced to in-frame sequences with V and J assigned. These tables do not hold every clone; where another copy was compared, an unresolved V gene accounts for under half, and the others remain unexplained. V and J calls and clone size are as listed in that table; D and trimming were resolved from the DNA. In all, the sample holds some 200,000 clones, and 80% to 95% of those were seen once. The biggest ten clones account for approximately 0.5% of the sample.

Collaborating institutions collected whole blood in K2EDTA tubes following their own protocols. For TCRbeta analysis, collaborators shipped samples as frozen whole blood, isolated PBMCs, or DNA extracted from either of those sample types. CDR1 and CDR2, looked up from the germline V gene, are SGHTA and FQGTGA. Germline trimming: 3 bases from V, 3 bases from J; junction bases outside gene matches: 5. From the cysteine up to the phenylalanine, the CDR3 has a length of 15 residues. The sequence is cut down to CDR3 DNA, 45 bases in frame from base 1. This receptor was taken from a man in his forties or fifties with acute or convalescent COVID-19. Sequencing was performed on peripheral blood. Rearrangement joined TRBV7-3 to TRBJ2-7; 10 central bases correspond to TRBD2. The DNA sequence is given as TGTGCCAGCAGCTTGCGAGCGGGAGGGCACTACGAGCAGTACTTC. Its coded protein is CASSLRAGGHYEQYF.